This TCR beta chain was retrieved from a study of metastatic and nonmetastatic thyroid tumors. Study background: From malignant and benign thyroid patients, repertoires in blood and in tumor or nodule tissue were compared.

Concerning this clone itself: Its antigen remains unidentified.

TCRdb re-called the PCR reads with MiXCR. The sample has roughly 48,000 clones; approximately 15% are singletons. Study results and caveats: Within blood and tumor, benign nodules reportedly had significantly lower TCR beta diversity than malignant thyroid tumors did.

CDR1 and CDR2 from the germline V gene are MGHDK and SYGVNS. The V gene end was trimmed by 4 bases and the J gene end by 0 bases; junction bases not matched to a gene: 10. CDR3 length equals 17 residues. No treatment of any kind had been given to any patient before thyroid surgery. V is TRBV25-1 and J is TRBJ2-3; 7 nucleotides line up with TRBD1. Sequenced sample: blood. This receptor was obtained from a female donor with papillary thyroid cancer or a benign thyroid nodule (not recorded which). Some clones in this sample may be carry-over from other donors' samples. This CDR3 is CASSARDSGSSTDTQYF. The CDR3 DNA reads as TGTGCCAGCAGTGCCCGGGACAGCGGCTCTAGCACAGATACGCAGTATTTT. Full variable domain (remainder filled in from reference TRBV25-1 and TRBJ2-3): EADIYQTPRYLVIGTGKKITLECSQTMGHDKMYWYQQDPGMELHLIHYSYGVNSTEKGDLSSESTVSRIRTEHFPLTLESARPSHTSQYLCASSARDSGSSTDTQYFGPGTRLTVL.